This entry features one TCR beta chain sequence. With V trimmed by 3 bases and J by 3 bases, 9 bases remained unmatched. The CDR3 contains 17 residues. Germline-derived CDR1 and CDR2 are KGHSH and LQKENI. This specimen belongs to a study of blood T cell repertoires in COVID-19. Measured with immunoSEQ multiplex PCR; TCRdb has only the in-frame clones, and not every one. The data hold over 200,000 clones, with over 75% observed a single time. Input material: peripheral blood. This clonotype originated in a man aged 50 to 60 with COVID-19, enrolled during active disease. V usage is TRBV18 and J usage is TRBJ2-3, with 10 nucleotides matching TRBD2. The CDR3 nucleotides read TGTGCCAGCTCACCTCTGAGCGGGGGGGCTGGGACAGATACGCAGTATTTT. As protein: CASSPLSGGAGTDTQYF.